What follows are 15 T cell receptor beta chains derived from one specimen sequenced in a study of OX40 agonist ivuxolimab in advanced cancers. The library was prepared using the immunoSEQ multiplex PCR assay. In TCRdb, the immuneACCESS table is reduced to in-frame sequences with V and J assigned. These tables do not hold every clone; where another copy was compared, an unresolved V gene accounts for under half, and the others remain unexplained. Recorded for this sample are about 98,000 clones; around 88% of them occurred a single time. Around 0.52% of the sample belongs to the ten largest clones. Specimen: CD4+ or CD8+ T cells sorted from blood, collected in a trial of the OX40 agonist ivuxolimab. The receptors stem from an adult with an advanced solid tumor such as melanoma, head and neck, liver or kidney cancer.

The V and J genes are TRBV13 and TRBJ1-2; 7 nucleotides line up with TRBD1. After removal of 5 bases from V and 4 bases from J, the junction contained 7 bases not matched to a gene. From germline, CDR1 is PRHDT and CDR2 FYEKMQ (reference sequence). The CDR3 has 14 residues. This CDR3 is CASSPKTGIYGYTF. The CDR3 coding sequence is TGTGCCAGCAGCCCCAAGACAGGGATCTATGGCTACACCTTC.

The chain combines TRBV5-4 with TRBJ1-1; 7 bases fit TRBD1. Germline values: CDR1 SGHNT, CDR2 YYREEE (reference sequence). The CDR3 runs to 18 residues. The ends lost 5 bases at V and 2 bases at J; junction bases unmatched: 18. The CDR3 sequence: CASRPPQGLGTANTEAFF. The CDR3 coding sequence is TGTGCCAGCAGACCCCCCCAGGGCTTGGGGACAGCAAACACTGAAGCTTTCTTT.

The chain joins TRBV5-1 to TRBJ2-2; D unclear. Germline V gene lookup returns CDR1 SGHRS and CDR2 YFSETQ. This CDR3 is built from 11 residues. The V gene lost 2 bases and the J gene lost 6 bases, with 2 bases spanning the gap. CDR3 region: CASSFSGELFF. The CDR3 bases are TGCGCCAGCAGCTTCTCCGGGGAGCTGTTTTTT.

The chain has TRBV7-9 and TRBJ1-1; D is undetermined. The CDR3 runs to 16 residues. Per the germline V gene, CDR1 is SEHNR and CDR2 is FQNEAQ (reference sequence). V was clipped by 1 base and J by 0 bases, with 12 bases between them. Here the CDR3 reads CASSLGTRPLNTEAFF. DNA for the CDR3: TGTGCCAGCAGCTTAGGGACCCGACCGTTGAACACTGAAGCTTTCTTT.

V gene TRBV5-5 combines with J gene TRBJ2-3; possibly TRBD2 for D (5 bases). Germline V gives CDR1 SGHKS, CDR2 YYEKEE (reference sequence). V was clipped by 1 base and J by 2 bases, with 11 bases between them. The CDR3 spans 15 residues. This CDR3 is CASSLMPLVTDTQYF. The CDR3 DNA reads TGTGCCAGCAGCTTGATGCCACTAGTCACAGATACGCAGTATTTT. The variable domain in full, with the rest retrieved from reference TRBV5-5 and TRBJ2-3, is DAGVTQSPTHLIKTRGQQVTLRCSPISGHKSVSWYQQVLGQGPQFIFQYYEKEERGRGNFPDRFSARQFPNYSSELNVNALLLGDSALYLCASSLMPLVTDTQYFGPGTRLTVL.

J is TRBJ2-3 and V is TRBV25-1; D gene uncertain. V gave up 3 bases and J gave up 4 bases, with 5 bases separating them. The germline gives CDR1 MGHDK, CDR2 SYGVNS. This CDR3 spans 12 amino acids. The CDR3 nucleotides read TGTGCCAGCAGTGACGATCCAGATACGCAGTATTTT. Encoded protein: CASSDDPDTQYF. The full variable domain, with the rest looked up from reference TRBV25-1 and TRBJ2-3, is EADIYQTPRYLVIGTGKKITLECSQTMGHDKMYWYQQDPGMELHLIHYSYGVNSTEKGDLSSESTVSRIRTEHFPLTLESARPSHTSQYLCASSDDPDTQYFGPGTRLTVL.

V is TRBV18 and J is TRBJ2-1; D not certain. Deletions cut 4 bases from V and 0 bases from J, with 10 bases between. Germline-derived CDR1 and CDR2 are KGHSH and LQKENI. This CDR3 comprises 15 residues. CDR3 nucleotides: TGTGCCAGCTCACAGGCGGCCCCCTCCTACAATGAGCAGTTCTTC. Translation: CASSQAAPSYNEQFF. The variable domain in full, completed from reference TRBV18 and TRBJ2-1, reads NAGVMQNPRHLVRRRGQEARLRCSPMKGHSHVYWYRQLPEEGLKFMVYLQKENIIDESGMPKERFSAEFPKEGPSILRIQQVVRGDSAAYFCASSQAAPSYNEQFFGPGTRLTVL.

V usage is TRBV29-1 and J usage is TRBJ1-2; D may be TRBD1 (5 bases). The V gene lost 7 bases and the J gene lost 8 bases, with 14 bases spanning the gap. CDR1 and CDR2 (germline): SQVTM, ANQGSEA. This CDR3 spans 11 amino acids. DNA of the CDR3: TGCAGCGGGGGGACGACTATCGGCTACACCTTC. It is translated as CSGGTTIGYTF.

A single count supports this clone. The chain links TRBV6-1 to TRBJ1-6; tentatively, D is TRBD1 (6 bases). This CDR3 spans 16 amino acids. Germline CDR1 MNHNS, CDR2 SASEGT. V lost 1 base and J lost 2, with 9 bases in between. The CDR3 DNA sequence: TGTGCCAGCAGTGAAGGGGGGGGGCCCTATAATTCACCCCTCCACTTT. Protein: CASSEGGGPYNSPLHF.

The chain carries TRBV5-1 and TRBJ1-2, with D maybe TRBD1 (5 bases). V lost 3 bases and J 3 bases, leaving 15 bases between the germline ends. CDR3 length: 15 amino acids. Germline V CDR1 and CDR2: SGHRS, YFSETQ. The CDR3 DNA reads TGCGCCAGCAGCTCGAGCGGTAGGGACTACTATGGCTACACCTTC. This translates into CASSSSGRDYYGYTF.

In this sample, this clone turned up a few times. The chain recombines TRBV15 with TRBJ1-1; D is ambiguous. Per the germline V gene, CDR1 is LNHNV and CDR2 is YYDKDF (reference sequence). V was cut by 5 bases and J by 2 bases, with 12 bases left in between. The CDR3 is made up of 14 amino acids. CDR3 sequence reads: CATSDGGLNTEAFF. The CDR3 DNA reads as TGTGCCACCAGCGACGGAGGATTAAACACTGAAGCTTTCTTT.

Concerning this clone: Relative to the germline gene, one junction end is altered; a read error may explain this. This CDR3 reads CATSKTGELFF. The CDR3 DNA is TGTGCCACCTCGAAGACCGGGGAGCTGTTTTTT. The rearrangement links TRBV15 to TRBJ2-2; D is uncertain. Looked up from germline, CDR1 is LNHNV and CDR2 is YYDKDF (reference sequence). CDR3 length equals 11 residues.

The CDR3 loop is CASSLGVGGTYEQYF. DNA of the CDR3: TGCGCCAGCAGCCTGGGGGTGGGCGGGACCTACGAGCAGTACTTC. The rearrangement joins TRBV5-1 to TRBJ2-7; a possible D gene is TRBD2 (6 bases). Looked up from germline, CDR1 is SGHRS and CDR2 is YFSETQ. The CDR3 sequence is 15 residues long. V was trimmed by 4 bases and J by 2 bases, leaving 16 bases between them. Combining the CDR3 with reference TRBV5-1 and TRBJ2-7 gives the whole variable domain KAGVTQTPRYLIKTRGQQVTLSCSPISGHRSVSWYQQTPGQGLQFLFEYFSETQRNKGNFPGRFSGRQFSNSRSEMNVSTLELGDSALYLCASSLGVGGTYEQYFGPGTRLTVT.

The V gene is TRBV5-1, the J gene TRBJ2-7; TRBD2 agrees at 7 bases. Trimming cost V 3 bases and J 3 bases; bases outside gene matches: 6. Germline V lookup: CDR1 SGHRS, CDR2 YFSETQ. CDR3 size: 14 residues. The CDR3 DNA reads TGCGCCAGCAGCTCTAGTGGGGGGGTCTACGAGCAGTACTTC. This encodes CASSSSGGVYEQYF. Full variable domain (missing parts from reference TRBV5-1 and TRBJ2-7): KAGVTQTPRYLIKTRGQQVTLSCSPISGHRSVSWYQQTPGQGLQFLFEYFSETQRNKGNFPGRFSGRQFSNSRSEMNVSTLELGDSALYLCASSSSGGVYEQYFGPGTRLTVT.

The V call is TRBV6-1, the J call TRBJ1-1, with 11 bases fitting TRBD1. Germline V gene data show CDR1 as MNHNS and CDR2 as SASEGT. This CDR3 comprises 15 residues. The V and J ends lost 5 bases and 7 bases, in that order; junction bases with no gene match: 9. The CDR3 coding sequence is TGTGCCAGCAGTCCCCAAGGGACAGGGGGTCTTGAAGCTTTCTTT. Its protein is CASSPQGTGGLEAFF.